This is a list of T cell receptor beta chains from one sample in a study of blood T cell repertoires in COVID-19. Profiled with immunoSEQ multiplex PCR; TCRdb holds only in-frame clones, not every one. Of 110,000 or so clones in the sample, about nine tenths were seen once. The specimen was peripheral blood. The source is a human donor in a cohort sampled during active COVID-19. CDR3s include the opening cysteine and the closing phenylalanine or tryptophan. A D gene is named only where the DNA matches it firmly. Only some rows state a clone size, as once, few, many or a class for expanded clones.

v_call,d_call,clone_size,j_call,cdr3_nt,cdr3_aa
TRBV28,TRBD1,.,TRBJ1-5,TGTGCCAGCAGTTTATTGGACAGGGGGAGCAATCAGCCCCAGCATTTT,CASSLLDRGSNQPQHF
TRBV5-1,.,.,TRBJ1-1,TGCGCCAGCAGCCTGACAGCCTCCGTGCAGGAAGCTTTCTTT,CASSLTASVQEAFF
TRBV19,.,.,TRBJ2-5,TGTGCCAGTAGTAGTTCCAGGGAGACCCAGTACTTC,CASSSSRETQYF
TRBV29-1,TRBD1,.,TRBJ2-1,TGCAGCGTTGGGCAGGGGGCGCAGAATGAGCAGTTCTTC,CSVGQGAQNEQFF
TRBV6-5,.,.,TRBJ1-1,TGTGCCAGCAGTTACTCCCGGTACACTGAAGCTTTCTTT,CASSYSRYTEAFF
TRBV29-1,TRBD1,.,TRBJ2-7,TGCAGCGTTGAAGATTTTGGGACAGGGATGGGCGAGCAGTACTTC,CSVEDFGTGMGEQYF
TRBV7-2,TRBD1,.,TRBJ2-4,TGTGCCAGCAGCCCCCGGACAGGGTCGGACATTCAGTACTTC,CASSPRTGSDIQYF
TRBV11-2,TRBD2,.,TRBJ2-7,TGTGCCAGCAGCTGGACTAGCGGCCCTACCTACGAGCAGTACTTC,CASSWTSGPTYEQYF
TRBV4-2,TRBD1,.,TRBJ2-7,TGTGCCAGCAGCCAAGCCGGGACAGGCCCCTACGAGCAGTACTTC,CASSQAGTGPYEQYF
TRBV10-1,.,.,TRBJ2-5,TGCGCCAGCAGTGCTGGACAGTACGGAGAGACCCAGTACTTC,CASSAGQYGETQYF
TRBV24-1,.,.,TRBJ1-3,TGTGCCACCTACCGGGAGGGAGACACCATATATTTT,CATYREGDTIYF
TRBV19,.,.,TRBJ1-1,TGTGCCAGTAGTATTAGCAGGGGCACTGAAGCTTTCTTT,CASSISRGTEAFF
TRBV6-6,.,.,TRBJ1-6,TGTGCCAGCACCAAAGAATCCAGGGTGCTCGGATCACCCCTCCACTTT,CASTKESRVLGSPLHF
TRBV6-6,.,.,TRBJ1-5,TGTGCCAGCCCCATTAATCAGCCCCAGCATTTT,CASPINQPQHF
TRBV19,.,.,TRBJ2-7,TGTGCCAGTAGTATAGAAGAGGGGACATCCTACGAGCAGTACTTC,CASSIEEGTSYEQYF
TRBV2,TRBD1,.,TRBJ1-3,TGTGCCAGCAGTTTCCAGGGGGTCCCTGGAAACACCATATATTTT,CASSFQGVPGNTIYF
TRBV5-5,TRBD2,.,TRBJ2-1,TGTGCCAGCAGCTCGGCGGGCGGGGGAAGGCACAATGAGCAGTTCTTC,CASSSAGGGRHNEQFF
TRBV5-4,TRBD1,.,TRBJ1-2,TGTGCCAGCAGCGGAGGGACAGGGGGAAGGGCTAACTATGGCTACACCTTC,CASSGGTGGRANYGYTF
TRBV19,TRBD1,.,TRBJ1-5,TGTGCCAGTAGTATAGGATCAGGGGGCGGCAATCAGCCCCAGCATTTT,CASSIGSGGGNQPQHF
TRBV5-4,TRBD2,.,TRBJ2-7,TGTGCCAGCAGCTCCGCAGCGGGGGCTAACGAGCAGTACTTC,CASSSAAGANEQYF
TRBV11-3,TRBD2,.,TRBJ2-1,TGTGCCAGCAGCTTACAGGGACTAGCGGGGGACAATGAGCAGTTCTTC,CASSLQGLAGDNEQFF
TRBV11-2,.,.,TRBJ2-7,TGTGCCAGCAGCTTAGATGCGGGCCACTACGAGCAGTACTTC,CASSLDAGHYEQYF
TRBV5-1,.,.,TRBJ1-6,TGCGCCAGCAGCTTGGACAGCCTCTCCTATAATTCACCCCTCCACTTT,CASSLDSLSYNSPLHF
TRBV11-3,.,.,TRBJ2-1,TGTGCCAGCATTGAGGGGGGGAGCTCCTACAATGAGCAGTTCTTC,CASIEGGSSYNEQFF
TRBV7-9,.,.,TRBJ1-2,TGTGCCAGCAGCTTAACTAAGGGGACTGGTGGCTACACCTTC,CASSLTKGTGGYTF
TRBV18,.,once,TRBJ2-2,TGTGCCAGCTTCCGGACAGCGAACACCGGGGAGCTGTTTTTT,CASFRTANTGELFF
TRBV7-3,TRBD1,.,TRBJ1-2,TGTGCCAGCAGCCTTAAAGGGGGACAGAACTATGGCTACACCTTC,CASSLKGGQNYGYTF
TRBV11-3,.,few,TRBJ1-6,TGTGCCAGCAGCCCGGGTTCCGGGGGTGGGTCACCCCTCCACTTT,CASSPGSGGGSPLHF
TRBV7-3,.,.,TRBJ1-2,TGTGCCAGCAGCTTACAGGGGAACCATGGCTACACCTTC,CASSLQGNHGYTF
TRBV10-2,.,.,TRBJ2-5,TGCGCCAGCACGGCATCGGCAGGTGTGGGTCCAGAGACCCAGTACTTC,CASTASAGVGPETQYF
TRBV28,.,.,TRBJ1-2,TGTGCCAGCAGCCCCAACACAGGAGTAAACTATGGCTACACCTTC,CASSPNTGVNYGYTF
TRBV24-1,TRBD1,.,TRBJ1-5,TGTGCCACCAGTGATGCGACAGGGAGGTCGCCCCAGCATTTT,CATSDATGRSPQHF
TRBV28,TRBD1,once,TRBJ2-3,TGTGCCAGCAGTTTGGCGGGGACAGGCCGCACAGATACGCAGTATTTT,CASSLAGTGRTDTQYF
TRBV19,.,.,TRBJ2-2,TGTGCCAGTAAAGCCCGAACGAACACCGGGGAGCTGTTTTTT,CASKARTNTGELFF
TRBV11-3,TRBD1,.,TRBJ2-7,TGTGCCAGCAGCCCGCCCGGACAGGGTGGATACGAGCAGTACTTC,CASSPPGQGGYEQYF
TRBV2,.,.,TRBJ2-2,TGTGCCGCTCGAGGCGGGCCGTCCCTAAACACCGGGGAGCTGTTTTTT,CAARGGPSLNTGELFF
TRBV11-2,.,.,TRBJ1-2,TGTGCCAGCAGCTTACCAGGGAACTATGGCTACACCTTC,CASSLPGNYGYTF
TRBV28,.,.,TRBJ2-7,TGTGCCAGCAGCACTCAGGGTAGCACCTACGAGCAGTACTTC,CASSTQGSTYEQYF
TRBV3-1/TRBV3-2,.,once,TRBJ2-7,TGTGCCAGCAGCCCAAGGGGGGGCGGGTCCTACGAGCAGTACTTC,CASSPRGGGSYEQYF
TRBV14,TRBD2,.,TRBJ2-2,TGTGCCAGCAGCCAAGAGCTCCTAGCGGGAGCCGGGGAGCTGTTTTTT,CASSQELLAGAGELFF
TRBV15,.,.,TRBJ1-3,TGTGCCACCAGCAGAGATCTCTCCGGAAACACCATATATTTT,CATSRDLSGNTIYF
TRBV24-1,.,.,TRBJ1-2,TGTGCCACCAGTGGAACACCAACTAACTATGGCTACACCTTC,CATSGTPTNYGYTF
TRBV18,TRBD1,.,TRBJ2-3,TGTGCCAGCTCACCACCGCAGGGGGACATAGATACGCAGTATTTT,CASSPPQGDIDTQYF
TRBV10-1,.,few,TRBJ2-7,TGCGCCAGCAAGATATGGCCGGGGCAGTACTTC,CASKIWPGQYF
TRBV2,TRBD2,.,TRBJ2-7,TGTGCCAGCAATGCGGCCCGGGGGGTCGAGCAGTACTTC,CASNAARGVEQYF
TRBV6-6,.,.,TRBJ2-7,TGTGCCAGCAGTTATTACGGGGACATGTCCTACGAGCAGTACTTC,CASSYYGDMSYEQYF
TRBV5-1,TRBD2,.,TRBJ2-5,TGCGCCAGCAGCTTGTGGTCTAGCGGGGGGGCAGTGGAGACCCAGTACTTC,CASSLWSSGGAVETQYF